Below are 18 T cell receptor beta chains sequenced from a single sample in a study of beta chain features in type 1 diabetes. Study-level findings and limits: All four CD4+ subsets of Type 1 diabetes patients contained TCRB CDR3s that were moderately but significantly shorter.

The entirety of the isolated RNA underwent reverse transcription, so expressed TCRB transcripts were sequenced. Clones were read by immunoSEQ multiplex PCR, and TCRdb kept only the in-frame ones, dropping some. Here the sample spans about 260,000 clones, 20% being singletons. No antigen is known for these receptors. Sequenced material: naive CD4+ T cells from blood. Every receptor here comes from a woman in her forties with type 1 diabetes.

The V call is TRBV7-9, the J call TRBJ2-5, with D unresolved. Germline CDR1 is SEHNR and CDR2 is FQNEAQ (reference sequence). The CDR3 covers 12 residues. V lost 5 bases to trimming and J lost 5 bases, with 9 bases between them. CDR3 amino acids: CASSLNSETQYF. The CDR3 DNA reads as TGTGCCAGCAGCCTAAATTCGGAGACCCAGTACTTC.

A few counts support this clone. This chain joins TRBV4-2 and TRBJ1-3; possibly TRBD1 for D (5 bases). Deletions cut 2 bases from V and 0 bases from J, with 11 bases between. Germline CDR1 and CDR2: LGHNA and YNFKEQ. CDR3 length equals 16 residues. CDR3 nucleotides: TGTGCCAGCAGCCAACTATCGGACAACTCTGGAAACACCATATATTTT. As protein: CASSQLSDNSGNTIYF.

CDR3 nucleotide sequence: TGTGCCAGCAGCGGGGGGCGTTGGGGCTACACCTTC. Translated: CASSGGRWGYTF. V usage is TRBV9 and J usage is TRBJ1-2; D possibly corresponds to TRBD1 (6 bases). The CDR3 is 12 residues long. Germline CDR1 SGDLS, CDR2 YYNGEE. V was shortened by 3 bases and J by 8 bases, with 11 bases between the two germline ends.

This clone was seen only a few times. The CDR3 sequence is CASSQDYSNEKLFF. The CDR3 DNA sequence: TGCGCCAGCAGCCAAGACTATAGTAATGAAAAACTGTTTTTT. The chain uses TRBV4-3 and TRBJ1-4, with D unclear. CDR3 length: 14 amino acids. Germline assignment: CDR1 LGHNA and CDR2 YSLEER. V dropped 0 bases and J dropped 4 bases, with 6 bases sitting between them.

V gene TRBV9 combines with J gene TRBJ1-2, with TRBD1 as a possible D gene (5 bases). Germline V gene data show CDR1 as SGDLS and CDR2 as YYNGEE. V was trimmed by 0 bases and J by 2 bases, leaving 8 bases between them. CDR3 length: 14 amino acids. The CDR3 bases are TGTGCCAGCAGCGTAGTGCCAGGGAACTATGGCTACACCTTC. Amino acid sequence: CASSVVPGNYGYTF.

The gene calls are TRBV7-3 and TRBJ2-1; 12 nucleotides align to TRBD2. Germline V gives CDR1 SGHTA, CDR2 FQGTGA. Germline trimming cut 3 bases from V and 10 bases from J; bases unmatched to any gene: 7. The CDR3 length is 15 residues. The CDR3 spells CASSLTSGREWEQFF. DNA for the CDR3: TGTGCCAGCAGCTTGACTAGCGGGAGAGAGTGGGAGCAGTTCTTC.

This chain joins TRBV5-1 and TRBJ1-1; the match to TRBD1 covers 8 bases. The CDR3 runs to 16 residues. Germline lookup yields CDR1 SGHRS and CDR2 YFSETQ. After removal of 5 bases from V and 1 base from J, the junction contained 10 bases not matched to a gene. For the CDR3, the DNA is TGCGCCAGCAGAAGACAGGGGTTGATGGGGAACACTGAAGCTTTCTTT. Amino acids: CASRRQGLMGNTEAFF.

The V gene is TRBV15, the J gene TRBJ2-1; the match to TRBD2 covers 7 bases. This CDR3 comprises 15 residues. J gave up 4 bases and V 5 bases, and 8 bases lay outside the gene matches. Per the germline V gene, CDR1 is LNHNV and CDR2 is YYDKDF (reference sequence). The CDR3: CATSVSGEPYNEQFF. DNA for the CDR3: TGTGCCACCAGCGTAAGCGGGGAACCTTACAATGAGCAGTTCTTC.

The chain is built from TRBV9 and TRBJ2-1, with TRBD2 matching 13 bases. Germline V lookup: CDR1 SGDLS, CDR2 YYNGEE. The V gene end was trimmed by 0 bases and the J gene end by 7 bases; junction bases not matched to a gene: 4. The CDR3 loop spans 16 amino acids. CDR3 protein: CASSVAALAGGNEQFF. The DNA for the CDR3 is TGTGCCAGCAGCGTAGCCGCACTAGCGGGGGGGAATGAGCAGTTCTTC.

In nucleotides, the CDR3 is TGTGCCAGCACCACCGGGACAGACCAAGAGACCCAGTACTTC. Translation gives CASTTGTDQETQYF. This chain links TRBV14 with TRBJ2-5; 7 bases are shared with TRBD1. Germline V lookup: CDR1 SGHDN, CDR2 FVKESK. The trim removed 7 bases at V and 0 bases at J, leaving 5 bases unmatched. This CDR3 is 14 amino acids long.

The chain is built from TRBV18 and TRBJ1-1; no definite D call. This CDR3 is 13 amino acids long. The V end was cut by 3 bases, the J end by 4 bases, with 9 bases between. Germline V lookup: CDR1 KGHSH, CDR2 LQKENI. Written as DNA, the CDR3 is TGTGCCAGCTCACCCAGCGAGGGCACTGAAGCTTTCTTT. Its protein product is CASSPSEGTEAFF.

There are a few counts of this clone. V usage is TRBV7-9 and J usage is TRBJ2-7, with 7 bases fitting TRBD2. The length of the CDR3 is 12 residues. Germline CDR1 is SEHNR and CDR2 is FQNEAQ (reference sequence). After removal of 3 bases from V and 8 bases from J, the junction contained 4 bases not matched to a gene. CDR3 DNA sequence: TGTGCCAGCAGCTTGGCGGGAGAGAAGCAGTACTTC. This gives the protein CASSLAGEKQYF. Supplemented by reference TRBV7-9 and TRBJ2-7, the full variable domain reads DTGVSQNPRHKITKRGQNVTFRCDPISEHNRLYWYRQTLGQGPEFLTYFQNEAQLEKSRLLSDRFSAERPKGSFSTLEIQRTEQGDSAMYLCASSLAGEKQYFGPGTRLTVT.

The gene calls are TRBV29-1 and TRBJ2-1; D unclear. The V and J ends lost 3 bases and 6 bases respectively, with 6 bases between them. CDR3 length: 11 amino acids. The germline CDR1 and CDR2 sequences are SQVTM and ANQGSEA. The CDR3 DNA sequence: TGCAGCGTTGAGTCTAGCAATGAGCAGTTCTTC. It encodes CSVESSNEQFF.

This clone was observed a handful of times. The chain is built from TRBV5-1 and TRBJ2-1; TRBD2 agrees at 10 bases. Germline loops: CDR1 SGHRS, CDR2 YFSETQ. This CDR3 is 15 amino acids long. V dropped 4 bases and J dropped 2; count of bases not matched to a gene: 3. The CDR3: CASSPLAGAYNEQFF. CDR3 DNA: TGCGCCAGCAGCCCGCTAGCGGGGGCCTACAATGAGCAGTTCTTC.

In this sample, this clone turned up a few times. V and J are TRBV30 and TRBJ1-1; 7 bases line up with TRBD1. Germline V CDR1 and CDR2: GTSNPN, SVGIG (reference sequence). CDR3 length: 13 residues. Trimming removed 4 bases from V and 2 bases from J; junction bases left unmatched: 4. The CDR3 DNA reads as TGTGCCTGGACTAGGGGGCATAACACTGAAGCTTTCTTT. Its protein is CAWTRGHNTEAFF.

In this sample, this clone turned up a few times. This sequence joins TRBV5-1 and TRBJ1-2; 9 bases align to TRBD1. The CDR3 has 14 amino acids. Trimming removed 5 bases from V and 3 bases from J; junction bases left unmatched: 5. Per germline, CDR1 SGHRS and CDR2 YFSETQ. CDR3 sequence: CASSSGTGHYGYTF. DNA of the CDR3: TGCGCCAGCAGTTCCGGGACAGGGCACTATGGCTACACCTTC. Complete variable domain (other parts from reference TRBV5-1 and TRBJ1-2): KAGVTQTPRYLIKTRGQQVTLSCSPISGHRSVSWYQQTPGQGLQFLFEYFSETQRNKGNFPGRFSGRQFSNSRSEMNVSTLELGDSALYLCASSSGTGHYGYTFGSGTRLTVV.

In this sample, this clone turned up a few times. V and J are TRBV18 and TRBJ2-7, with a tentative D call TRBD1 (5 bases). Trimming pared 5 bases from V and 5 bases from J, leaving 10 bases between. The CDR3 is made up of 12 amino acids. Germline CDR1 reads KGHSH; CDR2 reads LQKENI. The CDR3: CASSSTGDEQYF. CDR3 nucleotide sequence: TGTGCCAGCTCATCCACAGGCGACGAGCAGTACTTC.

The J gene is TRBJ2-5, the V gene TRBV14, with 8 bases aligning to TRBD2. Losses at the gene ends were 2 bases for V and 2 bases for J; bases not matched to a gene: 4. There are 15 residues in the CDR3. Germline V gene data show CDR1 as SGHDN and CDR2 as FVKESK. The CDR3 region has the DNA TGTGCCAGCAGCCAAATAGCGGGACGGCAAGAGACCCAGTACTTC. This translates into CASSQIAGRQETQYF.